This entry concerns a single T cell receptor beta chain. Its antigen remains unknown. These data are taken from a study of cytomegalovirus exposure and HLA in healthy donors. General study findings and limits: The classifier reportedly diagnosed cytomegalovirus status with high specificity and sensitivity. Most sequenced TCRs were rare (though some public TCRs occurred in many donors).

This table comes from immunoSEQ multiplex PCR, and its TCRdb copy is limited to in-frame clones, with some not included. The table includes around 75,000 clones, 85% detected once. Germline V gene sequence: CDR1 MNHEY, CDR2 SVGAGI. CDR3 length: 16 amino acids. Trimming removed 2 bases from V and 2 bases from J; junction bases left unmatched: 8. The clonotype was recovered from a man between 25 and 39 years old in good health and CMV-seronegative. The sequenced sample consisted of PBMCs. The chain employs TRBV6-5 and TRBJ2-5, with 7 bases that match TRBD2. CDR3 amino acids: CASSYAPLADQETQYF. CDR3 nucleotide sequence: TGTGCCAGCAGTTACGCTCCTCTAGCGGATCAAGAGACCCAGTACTTC.